The clone carrying this T cell receptor (beta chain) was seen many times. The data stem from a study of blood T cells in healthy people across ages. Study details: Template switching picked up about one barcoded beta molecule for each two T cells.

A J-beta primer mix and a sample-barcoded 5' primer were used in a second PCR of about 7 to 12 cycles. MiXCR, applied by TCRdb to the 5' RACE reads, yields one record per CDR3 protein. Here the sample spans about 930,000 distinct CDR3 sequences, approximately 32% being singletons. From germline, CDR1 is SEHNR and CDR2 FQNEAQ (reference sequence). Trimming pared 5 bases from V and 15 bases from J, leaving 17 bases between. The CDR3 is 12 amino acids. In addition, the sample was reused for a study of T cells of mothers and their children. As that report states: More than 5 children and their three healthy Caucasian mothers were the donors. The study obtained over 8.5 million TCR beta CDR3 reads per mother and a few million per child.

The chain uses TRBV7-9 and TRBJ2-4; D is undetermined. The TCR sequence derives from a woman between 35 and 50 years old in good health. The sample taken for sequencing was blood. The CDR3 is CASSPLGTRAYF. CDR3 sequence (DNA): TGTGCCAGCAGCCCCCTCGGAACTCGGGCGTACTTC.